The clone carrying this T cell receptor (beta chain) was found many times. Its antigen remains unidentified. The data were taken from a study of T cell repertoires in cytomegalovirus infection. Study context: Indications of both CMV infection and matching HLA type were provided by public TCR beta signatures.

TCRdb reanalysed the reads using MiXCR and keeps one entry per CDR3 protein. The repertoire holds hundreds of thousands of distinct CDR3 sequences, with 22% as singletons. CDR1 is LGHDT and CDR2 is YNNKEL in the germline V gene (reference sequence). The CDR3 runs 16 residues. V lost 4 bases, J lost 10 bases, and 12 bases stayed unmatched. Study results and limitations: Identification of carriers of CMV plus the relevant HLA was achieved through cumulative public TCR beta family frequency. Predominance within the ex vivo response was attributable to HLA-C-restricted CMV-specific TCR beta clonotypes.

The sample consisted of CD8+ T cells from PBMCs. The chain combines TRBV3-1 with TRBJ2-1, with 11 bases aligning to TRBD2. The clonotype was recovered from a human donor in good health (CMV status not recorded). Some clones in this sample may be carry-over from other donors' samples. CDR3 coding DNA: TGTGCCAGCAGCCCTCTAGCGGGGGGCCCTCTGAAGGAGCAGTTCTTC. This sequence encodes CASSPLAGGPLKEQFF.